These 10 T cell receptor beta chains were all obtained from the same sample, sequenced in a study of post-analysis software for immune sequencing data. Study findings and constraints: TRBV5-6, TRBV5-1 and TRBV20-1 belonged to a set of a handful of TRBV segments that were more frequent in patients than controls.

The library was made from cDNA and included unique molecular identifiers. One entry per CDR3 protein results from TCRdb running MiXCR on the PCR reads. Of hundreds of thousands of distinct CDR3 sequences in the sample, 25% to 30% are singletons; the top ten hold more than 0.55%. No antigen is known for these receptors. Sequenced material: blood. The receptors derive from a girl aged 10 to 17 with multiple sclerosis.

This rearrangement joins TRBV28 to TRBJ2-3, with a possible D match to TRBD2 (6 bases). The CDR3 contains 15 residues. Trimming cost V 3 bases and J 1 base, with 11 bases left between them. Germline V CDR1 and CDR2: MDHEN, SYDVKM. Here the CDR3 reads CASSFRLGGTDTQYF. CDR3 in DNA: TGTGCCAGCAGTTTTAGACTAGGTGGCACAGATACGCAGTATTTT. Complete variable domain (other parts from reference TRBV28 and TRBJ2-3): DVKVTQSSRYLVKRTGEKVFLECVQDMDHENMFWYRQDPGLGLRLIYFSYDVKMKEKGDIPEGYSVSREKKERFSLILESASTNQTSMYLCASSFRLGGTDTQYFGPGTRLTVL.

The chain links TRBV6-6 to TRBJ1-4; D is perhaps TRBD1 (5 bases). This CDR3 contains 15 residues. Germline-derived CDR1 and CDR2 are MNHNY and SVGAGI (reference sequence). With 6 bases removed from V and 3 bases from J, the gap between germline ends came to 14 bases. CDR3 nucleotide sequence: TGTGCCAGCAGCAGGGATGGTGGAGCTAATGAAAAACTGTTTTTT. Protein product: CASSRDGGANEKLFF.

J is TRBJ1-5 and V is TRBV20-1, with a possible D match to TRBD1 (5 bases). The germline V gene encodes CDR1 DFQATT and CDR2 SNEGSKA (reference sequence). CDR3 size: 12 residues. The germline V and J ends were trimmed by 1 base and 11 bases, with 12 bases remaining between them. This CDR3 is CSARAQGGTQHF. CDR3 DNA sequence: TGCAGTGCTAGAGCCCAGGGCGGGACCCAGCATTTT.

This clonotype has just a few counts. The J gene is TRBJ2-1, the V gene TRBV9; 13 bases line up with TRBD2. The CDR3 spans 15 residues. The V and J ends lost 3 bases and 8 bases, in that order; junction bases with no gene match: 5. From germline, CDR1 is SGDLS and CDR2 YYNGEE. As DNA, the CDR3 is TGTGCCAGCAGCGCCGGGACTAGCGGGAACGATGAGCAGTTCTTC. Its protein is CASSAGTSGNDEQFF. The full variable domain, in which reference TRBV9 and TRBJ2-1 provide the parts outside the CDR3, is DSGVTQTPKHLITATGQRVTLRCSPRSGDLSVYWYQQSLDQGLQFLIQYYNGEERAKGNILERFSAQQFPDLHSELNLSSLELGDSALYFCASSAGTSGNDEQFFGPGTRLTVL.

The chain joins TRBV7-9 to TRBJ2-3; 8 bases fit TRBD2. Trimming took 5 bases from V and 2 from J; bases not matched to a gene: 6. CDR3 size: 15 residues. CDR1 is SEHNR and CDR2 is FQNEAQ in the germline V gene (reference sequence). The CDR3: CASSPRGGVTDTQYF. CDR3 coding DNA: TGTGCCAGCAGCCCCCGGGGGGGCGTCACAGATACGCAGTATTTT.

This clonotype showed up just a few times. CDR3 sequence reads: CASSPTTGGIAGANVLTF. CDR3 sequence (DNA): TGTGCCAGCAGCCCTACGACAGGGGGAATCGCTGGGGCCAACGTCCTGACTTTC. The chain uses TRBV7-9 and TRBJ2-6, with 9 bases aligning to TRBD1. Germline trimming cut 5 bases from V and 2 bases from J; bases unmatched to any gene: 10. The germline gives CDR1 SEHNR, CDR2 FQNEAQ (reference sequence). This CDR3 is 18 amino acids long.

The J gene is TRBJ2-7, the V gene TRBV19; a weak D match, TRBD2 (5 bases). There are 13 residues in the CDR3. V was clipped by 3 bases and J by 4 bases, with 10 bases between them. Germline CDR1 and CDR2: LNHDA and SQIVND (reference sequence). CDR3 DNA sequence: TGTGCCAGTAGTATTGTACGGGATTACGAGCAGTACTTC. The encoded protein is CASSIVRDYEQYF.

This clonotype appeared a single time. The CDR3 DNA reads TGTGCCAGCAGCCCCGGGACAGGATGCTATGGCTACACCTTC. Protein sequence: CASSPGTGCYGYTF. This rearrangement joins TRBV6-6 to TRBJ1-2, with 8 bases aligning to TRBD1. There are 14 residues in the CDR3. Losses at the gene ends were 6 bases for V and 4 bases for J; bases not matched to a gene: 7. Germline V lookup: CDR1 MNHNY, CDR2 SVGAGI (reference sequence).

The rearrangement links TRBV28 to TRBJ2-1; D call uncertain. The germline V gene has CDR1 MDHEN and CDR2 SYDVKM. V was clipped by 6 bases and J by 7 bases, with 10 bases between them. CDR3 length: 12 residues. This chain's CDR3 is CASSPTWNEQFF. Here the CDR3 DNA reads TGTGCCAGCAGCCCCACATGGAATGAGCAGTTCTTC.

This clonotype was counted only a few times. The chain links TRBV3-1 to TRBJ2-7; D unclear. The CDR3 covers 15 residues. The germline gives CDR1 LGHDT, CDR2 YNNKEL (reference sequence). V lost 0 bases to trimming and J lost 3 bases, with 12 bases between them. The CDR3 DNA reads as TGTGCCAGCAGCCAAGAACCCGCAGCCCACTACGAGCAGTACTTC. Its translation is CASSQEPAAHYEQYF.